The rows below give T cell receptor beta chains drawn from one sample of a study of T cell clones after liver transplantation. Produced via immunoSEQ multiplex PCR; TCRdb's table is partial and in-frame only. The sample has 95,000 to 110,000 clones; around 80% are singletons. Here the sequenced sample was CD4+ T cells from blood, taken around 48 months after liver transplant. The receptors were sampled from a human patient who received a liver transplant. Among the T cells, some may be from the graft donor. CDR3s include the opening cysteine and the closing phenylalanine or tryptophan. D genes are given only for firm matches. Size is omitted from some rows. Given values are once, few, many or a class for expanded clones.

v_gene	abundance	j_gene	d_gene	CDR3aa	CDR3nt
TRBV30	.	TRBJ1-2	TRBD1	CAWSNPGQGDYGYTF	TGTGCCTGGAGTAACCCGGGACAGGGCGACTATGGCTACACCTTC
TRBV18	.	TRBJ2-1	TRBD1	CASSHDREVPYNEQFF	TGTGCCAGCTCACACGACAGGGAAGTCCCCTACAATGAGCAGTTCTTC
TRBV2	once	TRBJ2-6	.	CASRTSGANVLTF	TGTGCCAGCAGGACCTCTGGGGCCAACGTCCTGACTTTC
TRBV19	.	TRBJ1-4	TRBD1	CASSPGGTANEKLFF	TGTGCCAGTAGTCCCGGGGGGACAGCTAATGAAAAACTGTTTTTT
TRBV5-4	.	TRBJ2-5	.	CASSLREGPETQYF	TGTGCCAGCAGCTTAAGGGAAGGTCCAGAGACCCAGTACTTC
TRBV15	.	TRBJ1-6	.	CATSRDGHGDSPLHF	TGTGCCACCAGCAGAGATGGGCACGGAGATTCACCCCTCCACTTT
TRBV18	.	TRBJ2-7	TRBD1	CASSPFRDSYEQYF	TGTGCCAGCTCACCCTTCAGGGACAGCTACGAGCAGTACTTC
TRBV29-1	.	TRBJ2-5	TRBD2	CSARTSVQETQYF	TGCAGCGCGCGGACTAGCGTTCAAGAGACCCAGTACTTC
TRBV4-1	.	TRBJ1-1	.	CASSPPGDTEAFF	TGCGCCAGCAGCCCCCCAGGTGACACTGAAGCTTTCTTT
TRBV2	.	TRBJ2-1	TRBD2	CASGGRGNEQFF	TGTGCCAGCGGGGGGAGGGGTAATGAGCAGTTCTTC
TRBV5-1	.	TRBJ2-4	TRBD1	CASSYLRTGFLAKNIQYF	TGCGCCAGCAGCTATCTTAGGACAGGATTTTTAGCCAAAAACATTCAGTACTTC
TRBV19	.	TRBJ1-1	.	CASSVGGGEAFF	TGTGCCAGTAGTGTCGGGGGGGGAGAAGCTTTCTTT
TRBV5-1	.	TRBJ1-2	.	CASREVGLSYGYTF	TGCGCCAGCAGGGAGGTCGGTTTGTCCTATGGCTACACCTTC
TRBV11-3	.	TRBJ2-7	.	CASSFFGQGNEQYF	TGTGCCAGCAGCTTCTTCGGGCAGGGAAACGAGCAGTACTTC